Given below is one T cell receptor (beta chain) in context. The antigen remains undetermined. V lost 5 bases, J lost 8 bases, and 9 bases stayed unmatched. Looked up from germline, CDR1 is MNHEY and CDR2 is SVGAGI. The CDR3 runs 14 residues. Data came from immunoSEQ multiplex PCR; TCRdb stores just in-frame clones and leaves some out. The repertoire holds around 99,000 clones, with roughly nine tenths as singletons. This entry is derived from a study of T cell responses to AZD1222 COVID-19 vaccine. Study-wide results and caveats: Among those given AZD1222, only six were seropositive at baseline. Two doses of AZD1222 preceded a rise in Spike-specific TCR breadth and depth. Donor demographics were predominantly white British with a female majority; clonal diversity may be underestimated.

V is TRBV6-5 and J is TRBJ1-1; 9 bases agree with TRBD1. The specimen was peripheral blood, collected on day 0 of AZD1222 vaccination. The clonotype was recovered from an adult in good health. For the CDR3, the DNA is TGTGCCAGCAGTACCGGGACAGGGCCACAGGAAGCTTTCTTT. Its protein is CASSTGTGPQEAFF.